What follows are 20 T cell receptor beta chains derived from one specimen sequenced in a study of T cell responses to AZD1222 COVID-19 vaccine. Clones were sequenced by immunoSEQ multiplex PCR, and TCRdb holds only the in-frame ones, with some missing. The sample carries some 120,000 clones, over 75% recorded once. Sequences were derived from peripheral blood, sampled on day 0 of AZD1222 vaccination. The receptors stem from an adult in good health.

V is TRBV10-3 and J is TRBJ2-1, with 7 bases fitting TRBD2. In germline, CDR1 is ENHRY, CDR2 SYGVKD. CDR3 length equals 16 residues. The V and J ends lost 0 bases and 7 bases, in that order; junction bases with no gene match: 9. The chain's CDR3 is CAISESGRELGNEQFF. CDR3 coding DNA: TGTGCCATCAGTGAGTCGGGGCGGGAGTTGGGGAATGAGCAGTTCTTC.

The rearrangement uses TRBV18 and TRBJ2-7; D unclear. Per germline, CDR1 KGHSH and CDR2 LQKENI. The CDR3 consists of 12 residues. The germline V and J ends were trimmed by 3 bases and 4 bases, with 7 bases remaining between them. CDR3: CASSPSRYEQYF. Here the CDR3 DNA reads TGTGCCAGCTCACCCTCCCGTTACGAGCAGTACTTC. The variable domain in full, with the rest retrieved from reference TRBV18 and TRBJ2-7, is NAGVMQNPRHLVRRRGQEARLRCSPMKGHSHVYWYRQLPEEGLKFMVYLQKENIIDESGMPKERFSAEFPKEGPSILRIQQVVRGDSAAYFCASSPSRYEQYFGPGTRLTVT.

The V gene is TRBV6-5, the J gene TRBJ1-5; D unclear. CDR1 is MNHEY and CDR2 is SVGAGI in the germline V gene. The CDR3 is made up of 15 amino acids. V was trimmed by 4 bases and J by 0 bases, leaving 10 bases between them. As DNA, the CDR3 is TGTGCCAGCAGTTCCGAGTTTCTTAGCAATCAGCCCCAGCATTTT. Translated, it gives CASSSEFLSNQPQHF.

CDR3 amino acids: CASSRTSGTYNEQFF. The CDR3 DNA reads as TGTGCCAGCAGCCGGACTAGCGGAACCTACAATGAGCAGTTCTTC. The rearrangement links TRBV3-1 (or the pseudogene TRBV3-2) to TRBJ2-1; 10 bases are shared with TRBD2. J lost 2 bases, V lost 4 bases, and 2 bases had no gene match. CDR1 LGHDT and CDR2 YNNKEL come from the germline V gene (reference sequence). This CDR3 contains 15 residues.

The chain joins TRBV7-9 to TRBJ1-2; tentatively, D is TRBD1 (5 bases). V was pared by 0 bases and J by 2 bases, with 10 bases between. The germline CDR1 and CDR2 sequences are SEHNR and FQNEAQ (reference sequence). CDR3 length: 15 amino acids. CDR3 loop: CASSLARDGNYGYTF. CDR3 nucleotide sequence: TGTGCCAGCAGCTTAGCTAGGGACGGCAACTATGGCTACACCTTC.

This chain links TRBV19 with TRBJ2-1, with 11 nucleotides matching TRBD1. Looked up from germline, CDR1 is LNHDA and CDR2 is SQIVND (reference sequence). The CDR3 has 15 amino acids. V lost 4 bases, J lost 5 bases, and 4 bases stayed unmatched. CDR3 sequence: CASSNGQGADNEQFF. CDR3 coding DNA: TGTGCCAGTAGTAATGGACAGGGGGCTGACAATGAGCAGTTCTTC.

The chain couples TRBV19 to TRBJ1-1, with unresolved D. Trimming took 3 bases from V and 7 from J, leaving 6 bases between them. The CDR3 is 11 residues long. Germline CDR1 LNHDA, CDR2 SQIVND (reference sequence). The CDR3 nucleotides are TGTGCCAGTAGTATGTTTGGTGAAGCTTTCTTT. This encodes CASSMFGEAFF.

The chain joins TRBV7-7 to TRBJ2-3, with a possible D match to TRBD2 (8 bases). V was cut by 5 bases and J by 3 bases, with 18 bases left in between. The CDR3 has 16 residues. Germline-derived CDR1 and CDR2 are SSHAT and FNYEAQ (reference sequence). The CDR3 nucleotides are TGTGCCAGCAGCCAAGGCGGGGGGACAGCTACAGATACGCAGTATTTT. Translation gives CASSQGGGTATDTQYF.

This clone has only a few counts. The chain combines TRBV7-9 with TRBJ2-3; the match to TRBD2 covers 10 bases. With V trimmed by 4 bases and J by 3 bases, 4 bases remained unmatched. The CDR3 runs to 15 residues. Germline loops: CDR1 SEHNR, CDR2 FQNEAQ (reference sequence). The CDR3 DNA reads as TGTGCCAGCAGCTCGGGACTAGCGAGGACAGATACGCAGTATTTT. It translates to CASSSGLARTDTQYF.

The count of this clone is one. V is TRBV19 and J is TRBJ1-1, with D perhaps matching TRBD1 (6 bases). This CDR3 region has 14 residues. V was clipped by 6 bases and J by 6 bases, with 17 bases between them. The germline V gene encodes CDR1 LNHDA and CDR2 SQIVND (reference sequence). CDR3 region: CASRGEWGPAEAFF. The CDR3, as DNA: TGTGCCAGTAGGGGCGAGTGGGGGCCGGCTGAAGCTTTCTTT. The whole variable domain, remainder taken from reference TRBV19 and TRBJ1-1, is DGGITQSPKYLFRKEGQNVTLSCEQNLNHDAMYWYRQDPGQGLRLIYYSQIVNDFQKGDIAEGYSVSREKKESFPLTVTSAQKNPTAFYLCASRGEWGPAEAFFGQGTRLTVV.

The V and J genes are TRBV4-2 and TRBJ1-6, with D unclear. The CDR3 totals 13 residues. Germline CDR1 LGHNA, CDR2 YNFKEQ. V was cut by 2 bases and J by 13 bases, with 12 bases left in between. The CDR3 DNA sequence: TGTGCCAGCAGCCAACTGGTCCGGCGGCCCCTCCACTTT. As protein: CASSQLVRRPLHF.

The chain employs TRBV7-3 and TRBJ2-1; D possibly matches TRBD1 or TRBD2 (5 bases each). CDR3 size: 14 residues. Germline V CDR1 and CDR2: SGHTA, FQGTGA. V lost 2 bases and J 3 bases, leaving 8 bases between the germline ends. CDR3: CASSLGGSYNEQFF. The CDR3 nucleotides are TGTGCCAGCAGCTTAGGGGGAAGCTACAATGAGCAGTTCTTC. Full variable domain (rest looked up from reference TRBV7-3 and TRBJ2-1): GAGVSQTPSNKVTEKGKYVELRCDPISGHTALYWYRQSLGQGPEFLIYFQGTGAADDSGLPNDRFFAVRPEGSVSTLKIQRTERGDSAVYLCASSLGGSYNEQFFGPGTRLTVL.

The rearrangement joins TRBV9 to TRBJ1-1; D is unresolved. Per germline, CDR1 SGDLS and CDR2 YYNGEE. There are 13 residues in the CDR3. Trimming removed 0 bases from V and 5 bases from J, with 8 bases in between. Here the CDR3 reads CASSVAIRTEAFF. Written as DNA, the CDR3 is TGTGCCAGCAGCGTAGCTATACGGACTGAAGCTTTCTTT.

This clone occurred once. The gene calls are TRBV14 and TRBJ2-1, with TRBD2 as a possible D gene (5 bases). Germline assignment: CDR1 SGHDN and CDR2 FVKESK. Trimming left V 4 bases short and J 9 bases short, with 13 bases between. There are 13 residues in the CDR3. For the CDR3, the DNA is TGTGCCAGCAGCCCAGCGGTAGTCGGTGAGCAGTTCTTC. Protein sequence: CASSPAVVGEQFF. Combining the CDR3 with reference TRBV14 and TRBJ2-1 gives the whole variable domain EAGVTQFPSHSVIEKGQTVTLRCDPISGHDNLYWYRRVMGKEIKFLLHFVKESKQDESGMPNNRFLAERTGGTYSTLKVQPAELEDSGVYFCASSPAVVGEQFFGPGTRLTVL.

The chain has TRBV7-9 and TRBJ1-1; 9 bases fit TRBD1. The trim removed 5 bases at V and 3 bases at J, leaving 4 bases unmatched. This CDR3 region has 14 residues. Germline CDR1 and CDR2: SEHNR and FQNEAQ (reference sequence). The CDR3 region is CASSAGQGHTEAFF. CDR3 DNA: TGTGCCAGCAGCGCCGGACAGGGGCACACTGAAGCTTTCTTT.

The gene calls are TRBV3-1 (or the pseudogene TRBV3-2) and TRBJ1-2; D is undetermined. There are 14 residues in the CDR3. CDR1 is LGHDT, CDR2 YNNKEL, per germline (reference sequence). V shed 4 bases and J shed 4 bases, with 13 bases lying between them. The DNA of the CDR3 is TGTGCCAGCAGCCTTCAAAGGTTTAGCTATGGCTACACCTTC. Residues: CASSLQRFSYGYTF.

The chain links TRBV19 to TRBJ2-1; D gene ambiguous. This CDR3 has 13 residues. The germline CDR1 and CDR2 sequences are LNHDA and SQIVND (reference sequence). V lost 5 bases and J lost 0, with 5 bases in between. The CDR3 loop is CASSVGSYNEQFF. The CDR3 DNA follows: TGTGCCAGTAGTGTGGGCTCCTACAATGAGCAGTTCTTC.

V and J are TRBV7-2 and TRBJ1-2, with 7 bases aligning to TRBD1. Losses at the gene ends were 1 base for V and 7 bases for J; bases not matched to a gene: 3. The CDR3 runs to 13 residues. The V gene's germline CDR1 is SGHTA and CDR2 FQGNSA. The CDR3 spells CASSLETGSGYTF. The CDR3 region has the DNA TGTGCCAGCAGCTTAGAGACAGGGAGTGGCTACACCTTC.

The chain combines TRBV6-5 with TRBJ1-4; perhaps TRBD1 as D (6 bases). The CDR3 contains 13 residues. Trimming cost V 11 bases and J 3 bases, with 13 bases left between them. Germline CDR1 and CDR2: MNHEY and SVGAGI. The CDR3 DNA reads TGTGCCCCTAGACAGGAGGCTAATGAAAAACTGTTTTTT. It specifies CAPRQEANEKLFF.

The genes are TRBV7-2 and TRBJ2-7; the D gene could be TRBD1 or TRBD2 (5 bases each). This CDR3 comprises 15 residues. V was pared by 5 bases and J by 4 bases, with 18 bases between. Per germline, CDR1 SGHTA and CDR2 FQGNSA. The CDR3 region is CASSVTGTGVYEQYF. In nucleotides, the CDR3 is TGTGCCAGCAGCGTAACCGGGACGGGCGTTTACGAGCAGTACTTC.